The 29 T cell receptor beta chains presented below share a single source sample, sequenced in a study of blood T cells in healthy people across ages. It was with a sample-barcoded 5' primer and a J-beta primer mix that a second PCR of about 7 to 12 cycles was run. TCRdb reprocessed the 5' RACE reads via MiXCR and lists one record per CDR3 protein. Altogether about 830,000 distinct CDR3 sequences are present, roughly 64% being singletons, with the ten largest covering approximately 23%. The sample comprised blood. The source is a man aged 25 to 40 in good health.

The genes are TRBV6-5 and TRBJ2-1; TRBD2 is a possible D gene (5 bases). The assigned J gene may be wrong: the sequence end matches TRBJ2-7 better. Germline loops: CDR1 MNHEY, CDR2 SVGAGI. The CDR3 covers 17 residues. Written as DNA, the CDR3 is TGTGCCAGCAGTTACGGAATTGGAGGTCCTCCCTACAATGAGCAGTACTTC. Translated, it gives CASSYGIGGPPYNEQYF.

Notes on this clonotype: At one end the junction does not follow the germline gene, possibly because of a read error. The chain uses TRBV29-1 and TRBJ2-1; D is undetermined. Looked up from germline, CDR1 is SQVTM and CDR2 is ANQGSEA. This CDR3 is 12 amino acids long. The CDR3 sequence is CSVDQLYNKQFF. The CDR3 coding sequence is TGCAGCGTGGACCAGCTCTACAATAAGCAGTTCTTC.

This clonotype was counted once. The chain is built from TRBV18 and TRBJ2-5; the D gene is possibly TRBD1 (6 bases). The length of the CDR3 is 15 residues. Trimming took 1 base from V and 2 from J, leaving 11 bases between them. Germline CDR1 reads KGHSH; CDR2 reads LQKENI. CDR3 loop: CASSPLSGQQETQYF. CDR3 bases: TGTGCCAGCTCACCACTGTCCGGACAGCAAGAGACCCAGTACTTC.

The rearrangement links TRBV10-3 to TRBJ2-1, with D possibly being TRBD2 (6 bases). The CDR3 extends over 13 amino acids. Germline CDR1 and CDR2: ENHRY and SYGVKD. Trimming cost V 6 bases and J 11 bases, with 17 bases left between them. Here the CDR3 reads CAISETSQVQQFF. The CDR3, as DNA: TGTGCCATCAGCGAGACTAGTCAAGTTCAGCAGTTCTTC.

A word on this clonotype: At one end the junction does not follow the germline gene, possibly because of a read error. CDR3 nucleotides: TGCGCCAGCAGCTTGGTGGCCACCAGCCAAGAGGCCCAGTACTTC. Amino acid sequence: CASSLVATSQEAQYF. The chain joins TRBV5-1 to TRBJ2-5; D unclear. CDR1 is SGHRS, CDR2 YFSETQ, per germline. The length of the CDR3 is 15 residues.

About this clonotype: The junction departs from the called germline gene at one end, perhaps through a read error. This chain joins TRBV7-9 and TRBJ2-5, with unresolved D. There are 15 residues in the CDR3. Germline V CDR1 and CDR2: SEHNR, FQNEAQ (reference sequence). CDR3 region: CVSSSAQVAQETQYF. Written as DNA, the CDR3 is TGTGTCAGCAGCTCCGCCCAAGTAGCCCAAGAGACCCAGTACTTC.

The V and J genes are TRBV7-9 and TRBJ2-1; D not resolved. Germline CDR1 is SEHNR and CDR2 is FQNEAQ (reference sequence). The CDR3 is 15 amino acids. The germline V and J ends were trimmed by 1 base and 4 bases, with 11 bases remaining between them. This CDR3 reads CASSLEWDRYNEQFF. The DNA of the CDR3 is TGTGCCAGCAGCTTAGAGTGGGATCGGTACAATGAGCAGTTCTTC.

The rearrangement joins TRBV6-6 to TRBJ2-5; a possible D gene is TRBD1 (6 bases). The assigned J gene may be wrong: the sequence end matches TRBJ2-7 better. CDR3 length equals 15 residues. CDR1 and CDR2 (germline): MNHNY, SVGAGI (reference sequence). As DNA, the CDR3 is TGTGCCAGCAGTTACTTATTAGGGGGTGCCTACGAGCAGTACTTC. This sequence encodes CASSYLLGGAYEQYF.

The genes are TRBV20-1 and TRBJ2-3, with D possibly TRBD2 on 6 matching bases. CDR3 length equals 16 residues. Germline V gene sequence: CDR1 DFQATT, CDR2 SNEGSKA (reference sequence). The V end lost 0 bases, the J end lost 5 bases, and 18 bases lay between the germline ends. The CDR3 loop is CSARDTREMIRDTQYF. The CDR3 DNA follows: TGCAGTGCTAGAGACACGCGGGAAATGATTAGAGATACGCAGTATTTT.

The chain is built from TRBV6-5 and TRBJ1-2; 7 bases are a match to TRBD1. Germline lookup yields CDR1 MNHEY and CDR2 SVGAGI. The V and J ends lost 4 bases and 4 bases, in that order; junction bases with no gene match: 15. This CDR3 region has 17 residues. The CDR3 DNA follows: TGTGCCAGCAGTTCCACTAATTACTGGACAGGATTCTATGGCTACACCTTC. This sequence encodes CASSSTNYWTGFYGYTF.

The genes are TRBV14 and TRBJ1-6, with D unclear. CDR3 size: 13 residues. Germline loops: CDR1 SGHDN, CDR2 FVKESK. The V end was cut by 0 bases, the J end by 9 bases, with 6 bases between. CDR3 loop: CASSQDSVSPLHF. DNA of the CDR3: TGTGCCAGCAGCCAAGATTCGGTTTCACCCCTCCACTTT.

The V gene is TRBV20-1, the J gene TRBJ1-2, with D uncertain. Germline V gives CDR1 DFQATT, CDR2 SNEGSKA (reference sequence). V was cut by 4 bases and J by 3 bases, with 18 bases left in between. This CDR3 has 15 amino acids. The CDR3 DNA reads TGCAGTGCTACCCCAAGGGAGGGAGGAGACTATGGCTACACCTTC. Translation: CSATPREGGDYGYTF.

The chain carries TRBV6-2 or TRBV6-3 and TRBJ2-5, with TRBD2 identical over 9 bases. The CDR3 is 15 amino acids. V shed 6 bases and J 5 bases; nucleotides not matched to a gene: 10. In germline, CDR1 is MNHEY, CDR2 SVGEGT. CDR3 protein: CASRRSSGGWETQYF. The CDR3 DNA follows: TGTGCCAGCAGACGAAGTAGCGGGGGATGGGAGACCCAGTACTTC.

The V call is TRBV4-3, the J call TRBJ2-7; 9 nucleotides agree with TRBD1. The CDR3 is made up of 15 amino acids. Germline loops: CDR1 LGHNA, CDR2 YSLEER. Losses at the gene ends were 0 bases for V and 6 bases for J; bases not matched to a gene: 6. The CDR3 is CASSQDVTGGGEQYF. For the CDR3, the DNA is TGCGCCAGCAGCCAAGATGTGACAGGGGGAGGCGAGCAGTACTTC.

This clonotype was counted once. The V and J genes are TRBV7-2 and TRBJ1-2; 9 nucleotides agree with TRBD1. In germline, CDR1 is SGHTA, CDR2 FQGNSA. The V segment lost 3 bases and the J segment 5 bases; nucleotides outside the gene matches: 7. This CDR3 has 15 amino acids. The CDR3 DNA sequence: TGTGCCAGCAGCTTGGACAGGGGCTCGGCTTATGGCTACACCTTC. Its protein is CASSLDRGSAYGYTF.

This clonotype showed up just a few times. The chain recombines TRBV29-1 with TRBJ2-5, with D perhaps matching TRBD1 (6 bases). Trimming shortened V by 3 bases and J by 5 bases, and 10 bases separated the two germline ends. The CDR3 runs 12 residues. Germline CDR1 is SQVTM and CDR2 is ANQGSEA. CDR3 nucleotides: TGCAGCGTTGACCCAGGGGACGAGACCCAGTACTTC. The encoded protein is CSVDPGDETQYF.

This chain links TRBV27 with TRBJ2-3; perhaps TRBD2 as D (6 bases). Germline CDR1 is MNHEY and CDR2 is SMNVEV (reference sequence). The length of the CDR3 is 14 residues. Trimming removed 9 bases from V and 4 bases from J, with 17 bases in between. The CDR3 loop is CASRAAGISDTQYF. The CDR3 DNA is TGTGCCAGTAGGGCAGCGGGTATATCAGATACGCAGTATTTT.

In its sample, this clonotype was seen a few times. V usage is TRBV6-5 and J usage is TRBJ1-2, with 10 positions matching TRBD1. Trimming at V came to 6 bases and at J to 4 bases, leaving 8 bases not matched to a gene. Germline V CDR1 and CDR2: MNHEY, SVGAGI. This CDR3 has 15 amino acids. The CDR3 loop is CASSLRWTGGYGYTF. As DNA, the CDR3 is TGTGCCAGCAGCTTACGTTGGACAGGGGGCTATGGCTACACCTTC.

This clonotype was recorded many times. CDR3 DNA: TGTGCCAGCAGCCAAGAAGCTAGCGGGTCGGCCTACAATGAGCAGTTCTTC. Translated: CASSQEASGSAYNEQFF. This sequence joins TRBV4-2 and TRBJ2-1, with TRBD2 matching 8 bases. V shed 0 bases, J shed 2 bases, and the junction held 6 bases outside the gene matches. Looked up from germline, CDR1 is LGHNA and CDR2 is YNFKEQ. This CDR3 comprises 17 residues.

The rearrangement links TRBV20-1 to TRBJ2-7, with TRBD2 matching over 7 bases. Germline assignment: CDR1 DFQATT and CDR2 SNEGSKA (reference sequence). This CDR3 is 15 amino acids long. Trimming took 3 bases from V and 3 from J; bases not matched to a gene: 11. The CDR3 spells CSARGSSGPHYEQYF. As DNA, the CDR3 is TGCAGTGCTAGGGGTTCTAGCGGACCCCACTACGAGCAGTACTTC.

The chain is built from TRBV4-3 and TRBJ1-2; D remains ambiguous. The ends were cut back, 1 base at V and 0 bases at J, with 9 bases in the middle. The CDR3 totals 15 residues. Germline assignment: CDR1 LGHNA and CDR2 YSLEER. CDR3 residues: CASSQGGNPNYGYTF. The CDR3 DNA follows: TGCGCCAGCAGCCAAGGGGGAAACCCTAACTATGGCTACACCTTC.

The V gene is TRBV29-1, the J gene TRBJ1-2; D call uncertain. Trimming removed 3 bases from V and 5 bases from J, with 7 bases in between. The germline gives CDR1 SQVTM, CDR2 ANQGSEA. This CDR3 contains 11 residues. CDR3 sequence: CSVDHQYGYTF. The CDR3 bases are TGCAGCGTTGATCACCAATATGGCTACACCTTC.

On this clonotype: A read error may explain this, as a much larger clone is one base away. The V call is TRBV7-2, the J call TRBJ2-4; TRBD2 might be the D (5 bases). Per germline, CDR1 SGHTA and CDR2 FQGNSA. There are 15 residues in the CDR3. Trimming removed 5 bases from V and 3 bases from J, with 14 bases in between. The CDR3 sequence: CASSRQRLVKNIQYF. CDR3 nucleotides: TGTGCCAGCAGCCGCCAGCGGCTAGTCAAAAACATTCAGTACTTC. The whole variable domain, remainder taken from reference TRBV7-2 and TRBJ2-4, is GAGVSQSPSNKVTEKGKDVELRCDPISGHTALYWYRQSLGQGLEFLIYFQGNSAPDKSGLPSDRFSAERTGGSVSTLTIQRTQQEDSAVYLCASSRQRLVKNIQYFGAGTRLSVL.

The chain has TRBV5-1 and TRBJ2-1; D may be TRBD2 (5 bases). The closer fit of TRBJ2-7 to the DNA end suggests the J call may be wrong. This CDR3 contains 13 residues. Germline assignment: CDR1 SGHRS and CDR2 YFSETQ. The chain's CDR3 is CASGSSSYNEQYF. The CDR3 DNA reads as TGCGCCAGCGGGTCTAGCTCCTACAATGAGCAGTACTTC.

V usage is TRBV7-9 and J usage is TRBJ2-7, with 7 nucleotides matching TRBD2. The CDR3 runs to 14 residues. V lost 5 bases, J lost 1 base, and 5 bases stayed unmatched. Germline assignment: CDR1 SEHNR and CDR2 FQNEAQ (reference sequence). The CDR3 DNA sequence: TGTGCCAGCAGCCTAAGCGGGGTATCCTACGAGCAGTACTTC. Translating gives CASSLSGVSYEQYF. The whole variable domain, remainder taken from reference TRBV7-9 and TRBJ2-7, is DTGVSQNPRHKITKRGQNVTFRCDPISEHNRLYWYRQTLGQGPEFLTYFQNEAQLEKSRLLSDRFSAERPKGSFSTLEIQRTEQGDSAMYLCASSLSGVSYEQYFGPGTRLTVT.

This clonotype was counted a few times. The V call is TRBV18, the J call TRBJ2-4, with D maybe TRBD2 (7 bases). Per germline, CDR1 KGHSH and CDR2 LQKENI. The germline V and J ends were trimmed by 2 bases and 13 bases, with 18 bases remaining between them. The CDR3 spans 14 residues. In DNA form, the CDR3 reads TGTGCCAGCTCACCAGGGGCGGGGGCGGTGGAGCAGTACTTC. Protein product: CASSPGAGAVEQYF. The entire variable domain, with the rest obtained from reference TRBV18 and TRBJ2-4, is as follows: NAGVMQNPRHLVRRRGQEARLRCSPMKGHSHVYWYRQLPEEGLKFMVYLQKENIIDESGMPKERFSAEFPKEGPSILRIQQVVRGDSAAYFCASSPGAGAVEQYFGAGTRLSVL.

This clonotype was seen more than once but under ten times. The V and J genes are TRBV3-1 and TRBJ1-2; 8 bases match TRBD1. CDR1 LGHDT and CDR2 YNNKEL come from the germline V gene (reference sequence). The CDR3 sequence is 16 residues long. With V trimmed by 0 bases and J by 8 bases, 11 bases remained unmatched. The CDR3 DNA reads as TGTGCCAGCAGCCAAGATCTTGACAGGGGCCGGTGGGGCTACACCTTC. Protein product: CASSQDLDRGRWGYTF.

The V call is TRBV7-3, the J call TRBJ2-1; D is unclear. CDR3 length: 14 residues. Trimming took 2 bases from V and 5 from J, leaving 10 bases between them. Germline CDR1 reads SGHTA; CDR2 reads FQGTGA. In DNA, the CDR3 is TGTGCCAGCAGCTTATCGTTCGCTGACAATGAGCAGTTCTTC. It specifies CASSLSFADNEQFF.

The rearrangement uses TRBV20-1 and TRBJ2-1; no clear D gene. Trimming removed 6 bases from V and 7 bases from J, with 22 bases in between. The V gene's germline CDR1 is DFQATT and CDR2 SNEGSKA (reference sequence). This CDR3 region has 15 residues. Written as DNA, the CDR3 is TGCAGTGCCATCTTGATAGAGGAAATGCCTAATGAGCAGTTCTTC. This translates into CSAILIEEMPNEQFF.